A single sample is the source of the 20 T cell receptor beta chains below, sequenced in a study of OX40 agonist ivuxolimab in advanced cancers. Sequenced by immunoSEQ multiplex PCR; TCRdb stores in-frame clones only, minus some. The repertoire holds tens of thousands of clones, with approximately 87% as singletons. Sample: CD4+ or CD8+ T cells sorted from blood, taken in a trial of the OX40 agonist ivuxolimab. The receptors derive from an adult with an advanced solid tumor such as melanoma, head and neck, liver or kidney cancer.

This sequence joins TRBV20-1 and TRBJ2-3; D unclear. V was pared by 3 bases and J by 2 bases, with 0 bases between. The CDR3 runs to 10 residues. Germline V CDR1 and CDR2: DFQATT, SNEGSKA (reference sequence). The CDR3 protein is CSASTDTQYF. In DNA form, the CDR3 reads TGCAGTGCTAGCACAGATACGCAGTATTTT.

CDR3 loop: CASSYSGNTGELFF. CDR3 DNA: TGTGCCAGCAGTTACTCGGGGAACACCGGGGAGCTGTTTTTT. This rearrangement joins TRBV6-5 to TRBJ2-2; no definite D call. CDR3 length: 14 residues. Trimming removed 0 bases at V and 1 base at J, with 3 bases between. The germline V gene has CDR1 MNHEY and CDR2 SVGAGI.

The chain is built from TRBV10-3 and TRBJ2-1; a possible D gene is TRBD1 (5 bases). Germline CDR1 is ENHRY and CDR2 is SYGVKD. The CDR3 totals 13 residues. V lost 4 bases and J lost 6, with 10 bases in between. CDR3 amino acids: CAISGQGSNEQFF. The CDR3 coding sequence is TGTGCCATCAGTGGGCAGGGAAGCAATGAGCAGTTCTTC.

This clone was detected a few times. The rearrangement uses TRBV7-3 and TRBJ2-5; TRBD2 aligns across 12 bases. Germline V gene lookup returns CDR1 SGHTA and CDR2 FQGTGA. The CDR3 is 16 amino acids. The junction had 4 bases not matched to a gene; V was cut back by 3 bases and J by 2 bases. The CDR3 DNA is TGTGCCAGCAGCTTGACTGGACTAGCGGGGCAAGAGACCCAGTACTTC. This sequence encodes CASSLTGLAGQETQYF.

This clone was observed a handful of times. V usage is TRBV28 and J usage is TRBJ2-1; D remains unclear. Deletions cut 2 bases from V and 5 bases from J, with 10 bases between. The CDR3 totals 14 residues. CDR1 is MDHEN, CDR2 SYDVKM, per germline. For the CDR3, the DNA is TGTGCCAGCAGTTTACCCGGAGATCACAATGAGCAGTTCTTC. Translating gives CASSLPGDHNEQFF.

This clone was detected only once. The gene calls are TRBV11-2 and TRBJ2-1; TRBD2 agrees at 11 bases. The CDR3 loop spans 15 amino acids. Trimming took 5 bases from V and 5 from J; bases not matched to a gene: 5. Germline V gene sequence: CDR1 SGHAT, CDR2 FQNNGV. The DNA of the CDR3 is TGTGCCAGCAGCCTTCTAGCGGGAGGTAACAATGAGCAGTTCTTC. Amino acids: CASSLLAGGNNEQFF. Drawing the rest from reference TRBV11-2 and TRBJ2-1, the complete variable domain is EAGVAQSPRYKIIEKRQSVAFWCNPISGHATLYWYQQILGQGPKLLIQFQNNGVVDDSQLPKDRFSAERLKGVDSTLKIQPAKLEDSAVYLCASSLLAGGNNEQFFGPGTRLTVL.

The chain employs TRBV5-1 and TRBJ2-1, with D perhaps matching TRBD2 (6 bases). Trimming stripped 0 bases from V and 4 bases from J, with 14 bases between. This CDR3 has 16 residues. The germline gives CDR1 SGHRS, CDR2 YFSETQ. The DNA of the CDR3 is TGCGCCAGCAGCTTGGACCCGGGAGTATCTTACAATGAGCAGTTCTTC. This translates into CASSLDPGVSYNEQFF. The full variable domain, its missing parts supplied by reference TRBV5-1 and TRBJ2-1, is KAGVTQTPRYLIKTRGQQVTLSCSPISGHRSVSWYQQTPGQGLQFLFEYFSETQRNKGNFPGRFSGRQFSNSRSEMNVSTLELGDSALYLCASSLDPGVSYNEQFFGPGTRLTVL.

This clone was counted a few times. The sample contains more than one DNA sequence encoding this CDR3. V gene TRBV5-1 combines with J gene TRBJ2-7, with D possibly being TRBD2 (5 bases). This CDR3 comprises 13 residues. V was cut by 3 bases and J by 2 bases, with 9 bases left in between. Germline V gives CDR1 SGHRS, CDR2 YFSETQ. The CDR3 here is CASSYPGTYEQYF. Written as DNA, the CDR3 is TGCGCCAGCAGCTACCCGGGGACCTACGAGCAGTACTTC.

The rearrangement links TRBV19 to TRBJ2-2; D gene uncertain. Germline loops: CDR1 LNHDA, CDR2 SQIVND (reference sequence). The CDR3 extends over 16 amino acids. Trimming cost V 7 bases and J 1 base, with 16 bases left between them. The CDR3 nucleotides are TGTGCCAGTAAAGATTTAAAAGGGATGAACACCGGGGAGCTGTTTTTT. Protein: CASKDLKGMNTGELFF.

J is TRBJ2-7 and V is TRBV28, with 8 bases matching TRBD1. V gave up 4 bases and J gave up 2 bases; unmatched junction bases: 4. The length of the CDR3 is 14 residues. CDR1 is MDHEN, CDR2 SYDVKM, per germline. CDR3 in DNA: TGTGCCAGCAGTTCTGGGACAGGTACCTACGAGCAGTACTTC. It is translated as CASSSGTGTYEQYF.

The genes are TRBV5-4 and TRBJ1-1; tentative D call: TRBD1 (6 bases). Trimming took off 5 bases at V and 0 bases at J, with 11 bases between the two ends. The CDR3 sequence is 14 residues long. Germline assignment: CDR1 SGHNT and CDR2 YYREEE (reference sequence). The CDR3 region is CASRAGHMNTEAFF. The CDR3 DNA reads TGTGCCAGCAGAGCGGGACACATGAACACTGAAGCTTTCTTT.

This chain connects TRBV14 to TRBJ2-2, with D unresolved. V shed 4 bases and J shed 2 bases, with 11 bases lying between them. The CDR3 runs 15 residues. CDR1 is SGHDN and CDR2 is FVKESK in the germline V gene. CDR3 sequence (DNA): TGTGCCAGCAGCCCCCGGACGGCCAACACCGGGGAGCTGTTTTTT. This sequence encodes CASSPRTANTGELFF.

V usage is TRBV2 and J usage is TRBJ2-3; 8 bases match TRBD2. V lost 4 bases and J lost 1; bases outside the gene matches: 1. The germline gives CDR1 SNHLY, CDR2 FYNNEI. The CDR3 is made up of 14 amino acids. The CDR3 protein is CASSGSGGTDTQYF. CDR3 nucleotide sequence: TGTGCCAGCAGTGGTAGCGGGGGCACAGATACGCAGTATTTT.

Only a few counts were recorded for this clone. The V gene is TRBV7-6, the J gene TRBJ1-4, with a tentative D call TRBD1 (6 bases). This CDR3 is built from 15 residues. V lost 5 bases and J 10 bases, leaving 20 bases between the germline ends. Germline CDR1 is SGHVS and CDR2 is FNYEAQ. In nucleotides, the CDR3 is TGTGCCAGCAGCAGAGAGGACGGGAGAGGGGGAAAACTGTTTTTT. Translation gives CASSREDGRGGKLFF. Based on the CDR3 plus reference TRBV7-6 and TRBJ1-4, the full variable domain is GAGVSQSPRYKVTKRGQDVALRCDPISGHVSLYWYRQALGQGPEFLTYFNYEAQQDKSGLPNDRFSAERPEGSISTLTIQRTEQRDSAMYRCASSREDGRGGKLFFGSGTQLSVL.

V gene TRBV5-6 combines with J gene TRBJ1-5; 7 bases line up with TRBD1. The CDR3 contains 17 residues. After removal of 1 base from V and 2 bases from J, the junction contained 9 bases not matched to a gene. The germline CDR1 and CDR2 sequences are SGHDT and YYEEEE. The CDR3 coding sequence is TGTGCCAGCAGCTTGAGGGCAGGGGGTAATGGCAATCAGCCCCAGCATTTT. Protein product: CASSLRAGGNGNQPQHF.

CDR3 nucleotide sequence: TGTGCCAGCAGCTTAGTACCAGTCGGGAGCACAGATACGCAGTATTTT. Translating it yields CASSLVPVGSTDTQYF. The gene calls are TRBV7-9 and TRBJ2-3; D is unresolved. Between the trimmed V and J ends, which lost 1 base and 0 bases, there was a span of 11 bases. Looked up from germline, CDR1 is SEHNR and CDR2 is FQNEAQ (reference sequence). The CDR3 is 16 amino acids.

CDR3 in amino acids: CASNGLAGAGEQFF. CDR3 nucleotides: TGTGCCAGCAACGGACTAGCGGGAGCTGGTGAGCAGTTCTTC. The rearrangement links TRBV27 to TRBJ2-1; TRBD2 agrees at 13 bases. Germline trimming cut 7 bases from V and 9 bases from J; bases unmatched to any gene: 6. Germline CDR1 reads MNHEY; CDR2 reads SMNVEV (reference sequence). The length of the CDR3 is 14 residues.

This chain connects TRBV10-3 to TRBJ2-3; D remains ambiguous. V was shortened by 3 bases and J by 2 bases, with 12 bases between the two germline ends. The V gene's germline CDR1 is ENHRY and CDR2 SYGVKD. The CDR3 covers 15 residues. Here the CDR3 reads CAISDPAGFTDTQYF. CDR3 nucleotide sequence: TGTGCCATCAGTGATCCGGCCGGCTTCACAGATACGCAGTATTTT.

The rearrangement joins TRBV4-1 to TRBJ1-4; D may be TRBD1 (5 bases). Deletions cut 1 base from V and 4 bases from J, with 7 bases between. The CDR3 is made up of 14 amino acids. Germline CDR1 and CDR2: MGHRA and YSYEKL. CDR3 nucleotides: TGCGCCAGCAGCCAAGGGGGGTTTAATGAAAAACTGTTTTTT. Translation gives CASSQGGFNEKLFF.

There are a few counts of this clone. V gene TRBV5-1 combines with J gene TRBJ1-1; D remains unclear. Per the germline V gene, CDR1 is SGHRS and CDR2 is YFSETQ. The V end lost 0 bases, the J end lost 8 bases, and 14 bases lay between the germline ends. The CDR3 consists of 14 residues. In nucleotides, the CDR3 is TGCGCCAGCAGCTTGGGAACAATCTCTGGGGAAGCTTTCTTT. This gives the protein CASSLGTISGEAFF.